Listed below are T cell receptor beta chains from one sample, sequenced in a study of response to subunit inactivated influenza vaccine. TCRdb reprocessed the RT-PCR reads with MiXCR, giving one entry per CDR3 protein. The repertoire has around 530,000 distinct CDR3 sequences, approximately 15% of them found once; the top ten carry around 3%. This material consisted of CD4+ T cells sorted from PBMCs, taken roughly 24 months after vaccination. The receptors shown here come from a man aged 45-69 years who received an inactivated influenza vaccine. CDR3s include the opening cysteine and the closing phenylalanine or tryptophan. A D gene is named only where the DNA matches it firmly. Rows give clone size only sometimes, using once, few, many, or a class for an expanded clone.

CDR3 DNA,CDR3 protein,J gene,D gene,clone size,V gene
TGCGCCAGCAGTGAGTTGGGCCGTACTAGCACAGATACGCAGTATTTT,CASSELGRTSTDTQYF,TRBJ2-3,.,.,TRBV10-1
TGTGCCTGGAGTGTTGGGGACCTCGCAGCCCTCCACTTT,CAWSVGDLAALHF,TRBJ1-6,.,few,TRBV30
TGCAGTGCTAGAGCGTCTAGCGGGAGGGCGGTAGATACGCAGTATTTT,CSARASSGRAVDTQYF,TRBJ2-3,TRBD2,.,TRBV20-1
TGCGCCAGCAGCCAAGTCCACGGGGGGATCTACAATGAGCAGTTCTTC,CASSQVHGGIYNEQFF,TRBJ2-1,TRBD2,few,TRBV4-3
TGTGCCACAGCGGGGCGGTACCAAGAGACCCAGTACTTC,CATAGRYQETQYF,TRBJ2-5,TRBD2,few,TRBV10-3
TGCGCCAGCAGCCTGACAGGGACTGGAAACACCATATATTTT,CASSLTGTGNTIYF,TRBJ1-3,TRBD1,few,TRBV4-3
TGCAGTGCCCTGAGAGGGGCCCCCTCCTATAATTCACCCCTCCACTTT,CSALRGAPSYNSPLHF,TRBJ1-6,.,.,TRBV20-1
TGCAGCGTTGACCCGGGATTGGGTGAGCAGTTCTTC,CSVDPGLGEQFF,TRBJ2-1,.,few,TRBV29-1
TGTGCCAGCACCGCGAGGGCAGGGGACCACGCGAACACCGGGGAGCTGTTTTTT,CASTARAGDHANTGELFF,TRBJ2-2,.,.,TRBV6-1
TGCAGTGCCACCGGGACTAGCGGGAAGTTGGAGCAGTTCTTC,CSATGTSGKLEQFF,TRBJ2-1,TRBD2,few,TRBV20-1
TGCAGTGCTAGAGATTCAGTGAACACTGAAGCTTTCTTT,CSARDSVNTEAFF,TRBJ1-1,.,few,TRBV20-1
TGCAGCGCCGGGGGACCGGGACAATACTACAATGAGCAGTTCTTC,CSAGGPGQYYNEQFF,TRBJ2-1,.,few,TRBV29-1
TGTGCCAGCAGCTTGGGGGGGGTTGAAGCTTTCTTT,CASSLGGVEAFF,TRBJ1-1,.,.,TRBV7-2
TGCGCCAGCAGCTCAGTAGGCACGACCAACTATGGCTACACCTTC,CASSSVGTTNYGYTF,TRBJ1-2,.,.,TRBV5-1
TGTGCCAGCAGCAAAGGCCCCCCCCGGGAACTGTTTTTT,CASSKGPPRELFF,TRBJ1-4,.,few,TRBV21-1
TGCAGTGCTAGCCCTCAGGGACTAGGGTCCTACAATGAGCAGTTCTTC,CSASPQGLGSYNEQFF,TRBJ2-1,TRBD2,many,TRBV20-1
TGCAGTGCTCACTCCGGGACAGTTTATGGCTACACCTTC,CSAHSGTVYGYTF,TRBJ1-2,TRBD1,few,TRBV20-1
TGCAGTGCTAGAGATACACAGGGCCTCACAGATACGCAGTATTTT,CSARDTQGLTDTQYF,TRBJ2-3,.,.,TRBV20-1
TGCGCCAGCAGCATGACTAACAGGGGCCCTGGTTATGAGCAGTTCTTC,CASSMTNRGPGYEQFF,TRBJ2-1,TRBD1,.,TRBV5-1
TGCAGTGCCAGGGGGACTCGAAACACCGGGGAGCTGTTTTTT,CSARGTRNTGELFF,TRBJ2-2,.,few,TRBV20-1